The 2 T cell receptor beta chains presented below share a single source sample, sequenced in a study of T cell responses to AZD1222 COVID-19 vaccine. Assay: immunoSEQ multiplex PCR; the TCRdb copy retains only in-frame clones and omits some. The data contain more than 95,000 clones, 70% to 90% of them singletons. Source: peripheral blood, taken on day 0 of AZD1222 vaccination. The receptor set was obtained from an adult in good health.

The gene calls are TRBV9 and TRBJ2-5; D is undetermined. The germline V gene encodes CDR1 SGDLS and CDR2 YYNGEE. CDR3 length: 12 amino acids. Trimming left V 4 bases short and J 3 bases short, with 7 bases between. The CDR3 region is CASSPIEETQYF. CDR3 DNA sequence: TGTGCCAGCAGCCCAATCGAAGAGACCCAGTACTTC.

This rearrangement joins TRBV21-1 to TRBJ1-2; the table's D gene call, TRBD1, was not cross checked with the DNA. TRBV21-1 is classified as a pseudogene. The length of the CDR3 is 15 residues. CDR3 nucleotides: TGTGCCAGCAGCCCTTTGGACAGGTCGCAGGGGGGCTACACCTTC. Protein sequence: CASSPLDRSQGGYTF.